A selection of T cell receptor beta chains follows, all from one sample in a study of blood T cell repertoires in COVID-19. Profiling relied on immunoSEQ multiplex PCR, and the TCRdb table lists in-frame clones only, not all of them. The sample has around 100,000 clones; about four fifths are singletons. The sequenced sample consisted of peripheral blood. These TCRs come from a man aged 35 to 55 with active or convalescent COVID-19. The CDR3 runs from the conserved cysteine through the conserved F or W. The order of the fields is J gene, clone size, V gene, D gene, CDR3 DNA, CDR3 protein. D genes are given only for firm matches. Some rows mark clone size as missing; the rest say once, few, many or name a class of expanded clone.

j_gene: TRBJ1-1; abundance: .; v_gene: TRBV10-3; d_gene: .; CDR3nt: TGTGCCATCAGTGAGTTGGGAGGGGTGAACACTGAAGCTTTCTTT; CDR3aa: CAISELGGVNTEAFF
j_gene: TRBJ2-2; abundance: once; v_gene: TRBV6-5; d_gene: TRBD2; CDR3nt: TGTGCCAGCAGCCCGGGAGGCCCCGGGGAGCTGTTTTTT; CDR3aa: CASSPGGPGELFF
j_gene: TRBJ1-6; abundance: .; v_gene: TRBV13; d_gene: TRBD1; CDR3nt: TGTGCCAGCAGCCCGTTAACAGGGGGCAAATCACCCCTCCACTTT; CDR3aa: CASSPLTGGKSPLHF
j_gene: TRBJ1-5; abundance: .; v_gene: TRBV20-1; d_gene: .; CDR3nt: TGCAGTGCTAGTCCGTTCCTTGGAGATCAGCCCCAGCATTTT; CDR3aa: CSASPFLGDQPQHF
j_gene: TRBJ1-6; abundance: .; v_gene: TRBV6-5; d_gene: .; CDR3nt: TGTGCCAGCAGCAGCGGACGAGGATATAATTCACCCCTCCACTTT; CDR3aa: CASSSGRGYNSPLHF
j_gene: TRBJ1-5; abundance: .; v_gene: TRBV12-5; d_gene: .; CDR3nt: TGTGCTAGTGGTTTGGGCGGGATCCAGAGCAATCAGCCCCAGCATTTT; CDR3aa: CASGLGGIQSNQPQHF
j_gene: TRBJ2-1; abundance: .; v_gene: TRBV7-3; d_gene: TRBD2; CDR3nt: TGTGCCAGCAGCTTATACGGGGGGGACTACAATGAGCAGTTCTTC; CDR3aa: CASSLYGGDYNEQFF
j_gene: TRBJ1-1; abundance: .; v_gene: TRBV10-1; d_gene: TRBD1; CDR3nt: TGCGCCAGCAGTGATGGGTCAGGGGGCCTAGATGAAGCTTTCTTT; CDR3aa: CASSDGSGGLDEAFF
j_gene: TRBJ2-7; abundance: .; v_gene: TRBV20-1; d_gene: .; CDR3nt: TGCAGTGTTCCGACAGATCACGAGCAGTACTTC; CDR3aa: CSVPTDHEQYF
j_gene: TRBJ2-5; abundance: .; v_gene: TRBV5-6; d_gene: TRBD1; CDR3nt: TGTGCCAGCAGCCTATGGGACAGCCAAGAGACCCAGTACTTC; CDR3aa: CASSLWDSQETQYF
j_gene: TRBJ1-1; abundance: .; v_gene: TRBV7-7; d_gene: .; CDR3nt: TGTGCCAGCAGTCAAGGGGTTAACACTGAAGCTTTCTTT; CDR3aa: CASSQGVNTEAFF
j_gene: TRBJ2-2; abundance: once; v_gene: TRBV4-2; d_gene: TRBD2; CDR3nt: TGTGCCAGCAGCCCGCAAGGGGAGGGGACCGGGGAGCTGTTTTTT; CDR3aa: CASSPQGEGTGELFF
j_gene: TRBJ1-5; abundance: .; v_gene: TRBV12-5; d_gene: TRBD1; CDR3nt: TGTGCTAGTGGGCTCCAGGGGGCTCGGCCCCAGCATTTT; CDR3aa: CASGLQGARPQHF
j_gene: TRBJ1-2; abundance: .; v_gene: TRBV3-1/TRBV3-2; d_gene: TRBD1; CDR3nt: TGTGCCAGCAGCCGGGACAGGGTCTATGGCTACACCTTC; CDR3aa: CASSRDRVYGYTF
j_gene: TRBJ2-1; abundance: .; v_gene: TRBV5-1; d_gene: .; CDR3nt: TGCGCCAGCAGCTCCCAGGGTTACAATGAGCAGTTCTTC; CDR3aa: CASSSQGYNEQFF
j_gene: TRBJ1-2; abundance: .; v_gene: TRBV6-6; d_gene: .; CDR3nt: TGTGCCAGCAGTTTCATGGGGGGAAATGGCTACACCTTC; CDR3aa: CASSFMGGNGYTF
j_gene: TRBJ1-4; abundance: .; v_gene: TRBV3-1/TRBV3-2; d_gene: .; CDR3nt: TGTGCCAGCAGCAAGATAGGGGTGACTAATGAAAAACTGTTTTTT; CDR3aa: CASSKIGVTNEKLFF
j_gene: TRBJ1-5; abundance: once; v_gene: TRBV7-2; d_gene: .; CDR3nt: TGTGCCAGCAGCTTAGCGGCGGTTAGCAATCAGCCCCAGCATTTT; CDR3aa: CASSLAAVSNQPQHF
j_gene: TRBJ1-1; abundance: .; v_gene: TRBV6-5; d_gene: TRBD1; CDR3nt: TGTGCCAGCAGACACAGGGGGCAGCGGAACACTGAAGCTTTCTTT; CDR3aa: CASRHRGQRNTEAFF
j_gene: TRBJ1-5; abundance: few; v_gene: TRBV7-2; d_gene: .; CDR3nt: TGTGCCAGCAGTTCGGGCCCGGCGGGTCAGCCCCAGCATTTT; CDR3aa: CASSSGPAGQPQHF
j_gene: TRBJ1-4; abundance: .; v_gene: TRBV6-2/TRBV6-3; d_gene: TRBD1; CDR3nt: TGTGCCAGCAGTGGCTCCGGTGGGACAGAGAATGAAAAACTGTTTTTT; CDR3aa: CASSGSGGTENEKLFF
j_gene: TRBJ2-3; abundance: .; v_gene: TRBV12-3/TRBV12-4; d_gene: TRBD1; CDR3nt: TGTGCCAGCAGTTTAAAGGGGGCTGGGATGCAGTATTTT; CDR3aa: CASSLKGAGMQYF
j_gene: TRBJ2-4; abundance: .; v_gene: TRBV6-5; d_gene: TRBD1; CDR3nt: TGTGCCAGCAGTTACGGACAGGGGGCCAAAAACATTCAGTACTTC; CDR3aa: CASSYGQGAKNIQYF
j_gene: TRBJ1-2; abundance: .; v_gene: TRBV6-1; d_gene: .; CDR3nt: TGTGCCAGCAGTGCCTTCACCCCTCCGGCGGACTATGGCTACACCTTC; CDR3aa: CASSAFTPPADYGYTF
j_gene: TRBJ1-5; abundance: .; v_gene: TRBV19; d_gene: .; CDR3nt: TGTGCCAGCGCCCAATCGGGGTTTATTAGCAATCAGCCCCAGCATTTT; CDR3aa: CASAQSGFISNQPQHF
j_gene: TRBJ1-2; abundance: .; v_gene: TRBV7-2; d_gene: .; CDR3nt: TGTGCCAGCAGCTTCGAGGCGGGGGCTCACTATGGCTACACCTTC; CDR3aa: CASSFEAGAHYGYTF
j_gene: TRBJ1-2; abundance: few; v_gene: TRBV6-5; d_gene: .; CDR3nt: TGTGCCAGCAGACTGACGACAGAGAACCATGGCTACACCTTC; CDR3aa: CASRLTTENHGYTF
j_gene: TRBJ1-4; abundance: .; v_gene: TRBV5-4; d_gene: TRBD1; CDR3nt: TGTGCCAGCAGTATGGGACAGCGAGTTGCAACTAATGAAAAACTGTTTTTT; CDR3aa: CASSMGQRVATNEKLFF